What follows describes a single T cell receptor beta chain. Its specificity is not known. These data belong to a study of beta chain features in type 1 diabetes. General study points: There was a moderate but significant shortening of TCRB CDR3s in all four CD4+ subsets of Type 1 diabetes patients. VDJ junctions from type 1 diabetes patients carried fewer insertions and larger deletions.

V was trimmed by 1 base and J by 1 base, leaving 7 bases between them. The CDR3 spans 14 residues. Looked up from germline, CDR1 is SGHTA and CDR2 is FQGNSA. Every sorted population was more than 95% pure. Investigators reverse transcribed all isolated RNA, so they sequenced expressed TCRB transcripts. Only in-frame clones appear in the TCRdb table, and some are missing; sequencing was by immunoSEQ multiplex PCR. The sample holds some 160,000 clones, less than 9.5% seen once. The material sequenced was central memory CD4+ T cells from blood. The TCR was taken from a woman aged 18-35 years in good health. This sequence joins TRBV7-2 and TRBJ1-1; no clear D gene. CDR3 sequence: CASSLGRQNTEAFF. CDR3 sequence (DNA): TGTGCCAGCAGCTTAGGGCGGCAGAACACTGAAGCTTTCTTT.